This T cell receptor (beta chain) was identified during a study of T cells in localized non-small cell lung cancer. This clone was found a few times. Its antigen remains unknown. The CDR3 totals 15 residues. CDR1 and CDR2 from the germline V gene are MGHRA and YSYEKL. The junction had 3 bases not matched to a gene; V was cut back by 0 bases and J by 7 bases. Overall study findings and caveats: Higher blood T cell density tracked longer overall survival. Appearance in adjacent lung was seen for a median approximately 60 of the top 100 tumor clones. The study sequenced only one region of the tumor. As a result, intratumor heterogeneity could not be excluded and remains possible. Among the tissues sampled, uninvolved adjacent lung had the highest T cell clonality, above tumor.

TCRdb's copy holds only in-frame clones and misses some; the assay was immunoSEQ multiplex PCR. This repertoire shows tens of thousands of clones, roughly four fifths found once; its top ten account for 17%. The source was peripheral blood, collected before any cancer treatment. The sequence came from a male donor older than 55 with stage III squamous cell lung carcinoma. The chain combines TRBV4-1 with TRBJ1-6; TRBD1 agrees at 7 bases. The CDR3 spells CASSQDDRENSPLHF. Written as DNA, the CDR3 is TGCGCCAGCAGCCAAGATGACAGGGAGAATTCACCCCTCCACTTT.